A single T cell receptor (beta chain) is shown here with its context. The source of the sample is a study of radiation and T cells in renal cell carcinoma. Stated time point: baseline pretreatment blood. Treatment indicated: 15 Gy SBRT to primary tumor, nephrectomy 4 weeks later. This renal cell carcinoma was of the clear cell type. Some clones are missing from TCRdb's copy, which holds only in-frame ones; the method was immunoSEQ multiplex PCR. The data contain approximately 100,000 clones, roughly 90% of them singletons. This specimen was blood, taken from a patient whose treatment included radiotherapy and nephrectomy. This receptor was obtained from a man in his forties or fifties with renal cell carcinoma.

The CDR3 loop reads CASSFARDYRPQHF. As DNA, the CDR3 is TGTGCCAGCAGTTTTGCCAGGGATTACCGGCCCCAGCATTTT. This chain connects TRBV27 to TRBJ1-5; D may be TRBD1 (5 bases). The CDR3 totals 14 residues. Germline V lookup: CDR1 MNHEY, CDR2 SMNVEV (reference sequence). Trimming took off 3 bases at V and 9 bases at J, with 15 bases between the two ends.